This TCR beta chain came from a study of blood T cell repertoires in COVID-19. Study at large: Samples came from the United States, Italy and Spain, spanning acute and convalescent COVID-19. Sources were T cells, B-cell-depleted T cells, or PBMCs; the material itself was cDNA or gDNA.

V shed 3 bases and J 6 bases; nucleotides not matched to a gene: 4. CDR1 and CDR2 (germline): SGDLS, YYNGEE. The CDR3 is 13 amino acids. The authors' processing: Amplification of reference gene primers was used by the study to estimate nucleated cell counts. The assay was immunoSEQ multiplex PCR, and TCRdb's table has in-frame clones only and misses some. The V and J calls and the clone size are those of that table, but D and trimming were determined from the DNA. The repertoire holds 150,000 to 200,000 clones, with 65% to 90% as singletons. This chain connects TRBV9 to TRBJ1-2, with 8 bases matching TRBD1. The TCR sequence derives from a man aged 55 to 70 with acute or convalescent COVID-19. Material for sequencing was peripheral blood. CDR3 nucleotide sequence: TGTGCCAGCAGCGACCGGACAGGGCATGGCTACACCTTC. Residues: CASSDRTGHGYTF.